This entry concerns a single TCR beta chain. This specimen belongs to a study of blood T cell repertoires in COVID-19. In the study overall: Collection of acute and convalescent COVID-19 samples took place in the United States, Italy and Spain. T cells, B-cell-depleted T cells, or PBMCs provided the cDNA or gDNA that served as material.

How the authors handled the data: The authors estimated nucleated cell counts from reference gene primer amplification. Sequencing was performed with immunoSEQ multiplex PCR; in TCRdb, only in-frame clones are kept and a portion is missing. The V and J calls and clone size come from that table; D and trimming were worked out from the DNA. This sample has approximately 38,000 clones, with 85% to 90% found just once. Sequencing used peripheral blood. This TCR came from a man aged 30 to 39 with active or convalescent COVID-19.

The DNA of the CDR3 is TGTGCCAGCAGCTTTCGCCGAGCTGGGGAGCTGTTTTTT. It encodes CASSFRRAGELFF. The chain combines TRBV7-2 with TRBJ2-2; no clear D. V gave up 3 bases and J gave up 8 bases, with 10 bases separating them. Germline assignment: CDR1 SGHTA and CDR2 FQGNSA. CDR3 length: 13 residues.